Sequencing of this T cell receptor beta chain was carried out in a study of T cells in Graves' hyperthyroidism and ophthalmopathy. Study-wide results and limits: Ophthalmopathy stood apart from stable hyperthyroidism in a 13 V-J model. Blood also carried most thyroid clonotypes expanded above 0.001.

There are 15 residues in the CDR3. CDR1 is KGHDR, CDR2 SFDVKD, per germline. V lost 0 bases and J 4 bases, leaving 11 bases between the germline ends. This clonotype has ten or more counts. Antigen specificity is unknown. TCR beta CDR3 region amplification was performed from RNA transcripts. HTBI primers were employed in a first-round RT-PCR of the TCR CDR3. TCRdb analysed the multiplex PCR reads with MiXCR anew, one entry per CDR3 protein. The profile shows 700,000 or so distinct CDR3 sequences, about 15% of them singletons. The gene calls are TRBV24-1 and TRBJ2-5; D ambiguous. The receptor was derived from a young man with Graves' hyperthyroidism. The sequenced sample consisted of blood. The CDR3 region has the DNA TGTGCCACCAGTGATTTGGAGGCAGGTCTAGAGACCCAGTACTTC. It translates to CATSDLEAGLETQYF.